This TCR beta chain is drawn from a study of control samples from healthy donors and cancer patients. This clone was seen once. Measured with immunoSEQ multiplex PCR; TCRdb has only the in-frame clones, and not every one. The sample lists 95,000 to 130,000 clones; approximately 90% were seen once. Germline CDR1 KGHSH, CDR2 LQKENI. There are 17 residues in the CDR3. The junction had 11 bases not matched to a gene; V was cut back by 5 bases and J by 0 bases. The chain is built from TRBV18 and TRBJ2-3; 7 bases match TRBD2. The receptor was isolated from an older woman in good health. Material for sequencing was blood. CDR3 in DNA: TGTGCCAGCTCATCCTCATGGGGGGGTACTAGCACAGATACGCAGTATTTT. It translates to CASSSSWGGTSTDTQYF.